The text below deals with one TCR beta chain. Measured with immunoSEQ multiplex PCR; TCRdb has only the in-frame clones, and not every one. The repertoire holds 120,000 to 150,000 clones, approximately 85% seen once, with roughly 2.9% in the top ten. V was cut by 5 bases and J by 4 bases, with 17 bases left in between. The CDR3 consists of 16 residues. CDR1 and CDR2 from the germline V gene are SGHAT and FQNNGV. This sample is part of a study of blood T cell repertoires in COVID-19. Study overall: T cells, B-cell-depleted T cells, or PBMCs supplied cDNA or gDNA.

This clonotype originated in a man over 45 with acute or convalescent COVID-19. This sequence joins TRBV11-2 and TRBJ2-2; D might be TRBD1 (6 bases). The sequenced sample consisted of peripheral blood. The CDR3, as DNA: TGTGCCAGCAGCGCCGCGAGGACAGTCGTCACCGGGGAGCTGTTTTTT. It specifies CASSAARTVVTGELFF.